Listed here are 10 T cell receptor beta chains from one sample, sequenced in a study of T cells in localized non-small cell lung cancer. The assay was immunoSEQ multiplex PCR, and TCRdb's table has in-frame clones only and misses some. The sample includes fewer than 95,000 clones, approximately 91% of them seen just once. The source was PBMCs, collected before any cancer treatment. These receptors originate from a woman aged 35 to 75 with stage II squamous cell lung carcinoma.

V gene TRBV5-1 combines with J gene TRBJ1-1; D remains ambiguous. CDR1 SGHRS and CDR2 YFSETQ come from the germline V gene. The V end lost 2 bases, the J end lost 0 bases, and 5 bases lay between the germline ends. The CDR3 covers 13 residues. The CDR3 DNA sequence: TGCGCCAGCAGCTTAGGGTTGAACACTGAAGCTTTCTTT. Translated: CASSLGLNTEAFF.

The gene calls are TRBV9 and TRBJ2-2, with D possibly TRBD2 on 6 matching bases. The CDR3 spans 17 residues. CDR1 and CDR2 (germline): SGDLS, YYNGEE. Trimming pared 3 bases from V and 7 bases from J, leaving 22 bases between. This CDR3 is CASSAPPGSRGSGELFF. The CDR3 nucleotides are TGTGCCAGCAGCGCGCCCCCCGGGAGCCGTGGAAGCGGGGAGCTGTTTTTT.

This rearrangement joins TRBV29-1 to TRBJ1-1, with D possibly matching TRBD1 (5 bases). With 4 bases removed from V and 4 bases from J, the gap between germline ends came to 10 bases. CDR1 SQVTM and CDR2 ANQGSEA come from the germline V gene. The CDR3 runs 12 residues. The CDR3 here is CSVVGRGTEAFF. DNA of the CDR3: TGCAGCGTTGTGGGGAGGGGCACTGAAGCTTTCTTT.

The chain links TRBV15 to TRBJ2-7; D not certain. The V end lost 3 bases, the J end lost 0 bases, and 9 bases lay between the germline ends. CDR1 and CDR2 (germline): LNHNV, YYDKDF (reference sequence). The CDR3 is 14 residues long. The chain's CDR3 is CATSRGMSSYEQYF. CDR3 sequence (DNA): TGTGCCACCAGCAGGGGGATGAGCTCCTACGAGCAGTACTTC.

This clone has a single count. The CDR3 DNA is TGCGCCAGCAGTAGTGCGGGAGGGAGCAATGAGCAGTTCTTC. It codes for CASSSAGGSNEQFF. This rearrangement joins TRBV5-1 to TRBJ2-1, with 9 positions matching TRBD2. The J segment lost 6 bases and the V segment lost 5 bases, leaving 6 bases of the junction unmatched. The CDR3 has 14 amino acids. Germline CDR1 SGHRS, CDR2 YFSETQ.

The chain carries TRBV30 and TRBJ1-2; TRBD1 is a possible D gene (5 bases). The V and J ends lost 5 bases and 7 bases respectively, with 17 bases between them. Germline V gene lookup returns CDR1 GTSNPN and CDR2 SVGIG (reference sequence). This CDR3 contains 13 residues. CDR3 sequence reads: CAWSREGLGGYTF. In DNA, the CDR3 is TGTGCCTGGTCTAGGGAGGGGTTGGGTGGCTACACCTTC.

This clone was detected a few times. J is TRBJ2-2 and V is TRBV6-5; D uncertain. The CDR3 sequence is 12 residues long. Germline assignment: CDR1 MNHEY and CDR2 SVGAGI. Trimming left V 7 bases short and J 5 bases short, with 8 bases between. The DNA of the CDR3 is TGTGCCAGCACCAACTGGACCGGGGAGCTGTTTTTT. Protein product: CASTNWTGELFF.

The chain joins TRBV2 to TRBJ1-2; the D gene is possibly TRBD1 (5 bases). Germline CDR1 and CDR2: SNHLY and FYNNEI. The CDR3 covers 13 residues. V was clipped by 8 bases and J by 2 bases, with 12 bases between them. CDR3 DNA: TGTGCCAGCTTGTTCAGGGAAAACTATGGCTACACCTTC. Translation gives CASLFRENYGYTF.

This chain links TRBV30 with TRBJ2-3; TRBD1 matches at 7 bases. Germline V gives CDR1 GTSNPN, CDR2 SVGIG (reference sequence). This CDR3 spans 12 amino acids. V shed 5 bases, J shed 3 bases, and the junction held 2 bases outside the gene matches. The CDR3 region has the DNA TGTGCCTGGCGACAGGGAACAGATACGCAGTATTTT. The encoded protein is CAWRQGTDTQYF. Full variable domain (rest looked up from reference TRBV30 and TRBJ2-3): SQTIHQWPATLVQPVGSPLSLECTVEGTSNPNLYWYRQAAGRGLQLLFYSVGIGQISSEVPQNLSASRPQDRQFILSSKKLLLSDSGFYLCAWRQGTDTQYFGPGTRLTVL.

This chain joins TRBV2 and TRBJ1-2; TRBD1 might be the D (6 bases). V dropped 6 bases and J dropped 2 bases, with 10 bases sitting between them. The CDR3 runs 13 residues. Per germline, CDR1 SNHLY and CDR2 FYNNEI. The CDR3 sequence: CASRRTGNYGYTF. In DNA, the CDR3 is TGTGCCAGCAGAAGAACAGGGAACTATGGCTACACCTTC.